The rows below give T cell receptor beta chains drawn from one sample of a study of post-analysis software for immune sequencing data. TCRdb independently ran MiXCR on the PCR reads; one entry per CDR3 protein. The data contain a few hundred thousand distinct CDR3 sequences, around 33% of them singletons. The source material was blood. Every receptor here comes from a girl under 18 with multiple sclerosis. Both conserved end residues are part of each CDR3. The order of the fields is V gene, J gene, clone size, D gene, CDR3 protein, CDR3 DNA. A D gene is named only where the DNA matches it firmly. The size of a clone is reported for some rows only, either as once, few or many, or as a class for expanded clones.

V: TRBV6-1
J: TRBJ2-7
size: few
D: TRBD1
CDR3: CASSDWQGASYEQYF
DNA: TGTGCCAGCAGTGATTGGCAGGGGGCTTCCTACGAGCAGTACTTC

V: TRBV12-3/TRBV12-4
J: TRBJ1-4
size: NA
D: NA
CDR3: CASSLGGQVEKRFF
DNA: TGTGCCAGCAGTTTAGGTGGACAAGTCGAAAAACGGTTTTTT

V: TRBV2
J: TRBJ2-5
size: NA
D: TRBD1
CDR3: CASRSQGANRETQYF
DNA: TGTGCCAGCAGGTCGCAGGGGGCGAATAGAGAGACCCAGTACTTC

V: TRBV12-3/TRBV12-4
J: TRBJ2-5
size: NA
D: TRBD1
CDR3: CASSDRGRVETQYF
DNA: TGTGCCAGCAGTGACAGGGGGCGGGTGGAGACCCAGTACTTC

V: TRBV4-2
J: TRBJ2-7
size: few
D: TRBD2
CDR3: CASSQRTSGGALGEQYF
DNA: TGTGCCAGCAGCCAGAGAACTAGCGGGGGGGCTCTAGGCGAGCAGTACTTC

V: TRBV7-2
J: TRBJ1-4
size: NA
D: NA
CDR3: CASSLGGTNEKLFF
DNA: TGTGCCAGCAGCTTAGGGGGGACTAATGAAAAACTGTTTTTT

V: TRBV12-3/TRBV12-4
J: TRBJ1-5
size: few
D: NA
CDR3: CASTRPGGNQPQHF
DNA: TGTGCCAGCACTAGGCCAGGAGGCAATCAGCCCCAGCATTTT

V: TRBV27
J: TRBJ2-7
size: NA
D: NA
CDR3: CASSPRVSYGQYF
DNA: TGTGCCAGCAGTCCTAGGGTATCCTACGGGCAGTACTTC

V: TRBV12-3/TRBV12-4
J: TRBJ2-7
size: NA
D: NA
CDR3: CASSLEWPFPYEQYF
DNA: TGTGCCAGCAGTTTAGAGTGGCCCTTTCCCTACGAGCAGTACTTC

V: TRBV29-1
J: TRBJ2-7
size: NA
D: NA
CDR3: CSVTGNEQYF
DNA: TGCAGCGTTACAGGGAACGAGCAGTACTTC

V: TRBV4-1
J: TRBJ2-7
size: NA
D: TRBD2
CDR3: CASSLGLAVAYEQYF
DNA: TGCGCCAGCAGCTTGGGACTAGCCGTAGCCTACGAGCAGTACTTC

V: TRBV20-1
J: TRBJ2-7
size: few
D: TRBD2
CDR3: CSARESGGAYEQYF
DNA: TGCAGTGCTAGAGAAAGCGGGGGGGCCTACGAGCAGTACTTC

V: TRBV4-1
J: TRBJ2-7
size: NA
D: NA
CDR3: CASSETGLDYEQYF
DNA: TGCGCCAGCAGCGAAACAGGGTTGGACTACGAGCAGTACTTC

V: TRBV6-5
J: TRBJ1-5
size: NA
D: NA
CDR3: CASKLGRNQPQHF
DNA: TGTGCCAGCAAGCTAGGGCGCAATCAGCCCCAGCATTTT

V: TRBV12-3/TRBV12-4
J: TRBJ1-4
size: NA
D: NA
CDR3: CASSSPTGPNEKLFF
DNA: TGTGCCAGCAGTTCACCAACAGGCCCCAATGAAAAACTGTTTTTT

V: TRBV29-1
J: TRBJ2-1
size: NA
D: NA
CDR3: CSVFYRGAHNEQFF
DNA: TGCAGCGTCTTTTATCGGGGGGCCCACAATGAGCAGTTCTTC

V: TRBV5-1
J: TRBJ1-1
size: NA
D: TRBD1
CDR3: CASSARTGRLGNTEAFF
DNA: TGCGCCAGCAGCGCACGGACAGGGAGGTTAGGAAACACTGAAGCTTTCTTT

V: TRBV12-3/TRBV12-4
J: TRBJ1-2
size: NA
D: NA
CDR3: CASRDIYGYTF
DNA: TGTGCCAGCAGGGACATATATGGCTACACCTTC

V: TRBV7-6
J: TRBJ2-1
size: NA
D: NA
CDR3: CASSGRTLGEQFF
DNA: TGTGCCAGCAGCGGTAGGACCCTTGGTGAGCAGTTCTTC

V: TRBV12-3/TRBV12-4
J: TRBJ2-7
size: few
D: NA
CDR3: CASSDTAPYEQYF
DNA: TGTGCCAGCAGTGATACAGCTCCCTACGAGCAGTACTTC

V: TRBV6-5
J: TRBJ1-2
size: few
D: NA
CDR3: CASSYRAGRGYGYTF
DNA: TGTGCCAGCAGTTACCGGGCAGGGAGAGGCTATGGCTACACCTTC

V: TRBV7-8
J: TRBJ1-5
size: few
D: TRBD1
CDR3: CASSFPPMVQGKDSYQPQHF
DNA: TGTGCCAGCAGCTTTCCCCCTATGGTACAGGGGAAAGATTCTTATCAGCCCCAGCATTTT

V: TRBV12-3/TRBV12-4
J: TRBJ1-6
size: few
D: NA
CDR3: CASSLRGGVGQHNSPLHF
DNA: TGTGCCAGCAGTTTAAGGGGTGGGGTCGGACAGCATAATTCACCCCTCCACTTT

V: TRBV6-2/TRBV6-3
J: TRBJ2-3
size: NA
D: NA
CDR3: CASSYGYGGRTDTQYF
DNA: TGTGCCAGCAGTTACGGGTACGGAGGGCGTACAGATACGCAGTATTTT

V: TRBV27
J: TRBJ1-2
size: NA
D: TRBD1
CDR3: CASSLVAPGQGVYGYTF
DNA: TGTGCCAGCAGTCTTGTGGCACCGGGACAGGGGGTCTATGGCTACACCTTC

V: TRBV19
J: TRBJ1-1
size: once
D: NA
CDR3: CASRTPGEGTEAFF
DNA: TGTGCCAGTAGGACCCCGGGGGAAGGCACTGAAGCTTTCTTT

V: TRBV12-3/TRBV12-4
J: TRBJ2-7
size: NA
D: NA
CDR3: CASSRRAGAYEQYF
DNA: TGTGCCAGCAGTCGAAGGGCAGGGGCCTACGAGCAGTACTTC

V: TRBV6-2/TRBV6-3
J: TRBJ2-1
size: NA
D: NA
CDR3: CACRGQSSYNEQFF
DNA: TGTGCCTGCAGAGGCCAGAGCTCCTACAATGAGCAGTTCTTC

V: TRBV24-1
J: TRBJ2-3
size: NA
D: NA
CDR3: CATSERRDTQYF
DNA: TGTGCCACCAGTGAGAGGCGGGATACGCAGTATTTT

V: TRBV12-3/TRBV12-4
J: TRBJ1-2
size: NA
D: NA
CDR3: CASSRAGGGGYTF
DNA: TGTGCCAGCAGTCGCGCCGGGGGAGGAGGCTACACCTTC

V: TRBV20-1
J: TRBJ1-2
size: NA
D: NA
CDR3: CSAPAGRENYGYTF
DNA: TGCAGTGCCCCCGCAGGCAGGGAGAACTATGGCTACACCTTC

V: TRBV7-9
J: TRBJ2-7
size: NA
D: NA
CDR3: CASSTESSYEQYF
DNA: TGTGCCAGCAGCACAGAGAGCTCCTACGAGCAGTACTTC

V: TRBV20-1
J: TRBJ2-1
size: few
D: TRBD2
CDR3: CSALRASGPYNEQFF
DNA: TGCAGTGCCCTTCGGGCTAGCGGGCCCTACAATGAGCAGTTCTTC

V: TRBV5-4
J: TRBJ2-3
size: NA
D: NA
CDR3: CASSLAGPGLDTQYF
DNA: TGTGCCAGCAGCTTGGCAGGCCCCGGGTTGGATACGCAGTATTTT

V: TRBV20-1
J: TRBJ1-1
size: once
D: NA
CDR3: CSALGQGGTEAFF
DNA: TGCAGTGCTTTAGGACAAGGTGGCACTGAAGCTTTCTTT